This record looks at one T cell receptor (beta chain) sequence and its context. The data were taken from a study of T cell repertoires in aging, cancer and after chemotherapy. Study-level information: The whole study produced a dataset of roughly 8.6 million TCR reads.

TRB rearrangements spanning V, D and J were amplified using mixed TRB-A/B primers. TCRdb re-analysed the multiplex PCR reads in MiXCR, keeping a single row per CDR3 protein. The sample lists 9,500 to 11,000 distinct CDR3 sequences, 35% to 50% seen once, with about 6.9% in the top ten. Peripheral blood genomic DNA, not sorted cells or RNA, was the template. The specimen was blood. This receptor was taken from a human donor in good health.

The CDR3 bases are TGCGCCAGCAGCCAAAGACTCCAGGTTTCGTATGAGCAGTTCTTC. Protein product: CASSQRLQVSYEQFF. The V and J genes are TRBV4-1 and TRBJ2-1; D is ambiguous. The CDR3 is 15 residues long. V shed 2 bases and J shed 8 bases, with 16 bases lying between them. Germline V gene lookup returns CDR1 MGHRA and CDR2 YSYEKL.